This TCR beta chain was recorded in a study of shared clonotypes between healthy human individuals. Clones were sequenced by immunoSEQ multiplex PCR, and TCRdb holds only the in-frame ones, with some missing. The repertoire includes roughly 2.6 million clones, roughly nine tenths of them detected once, and 0.11% to 0.15% sits in the top ten. Sequences were obtained from naive CD4+ T cells sorted from blood. Subset of the sample: CD45RA+ positively selected. The TCR comes from a young man in good health.

The CDR3, as DNA: TGTGCCAGTAGTCCCTTAGATCCCCTGGTCATCTATGGCTACACCTTC. Translating it yields CASSPLDPLVIYGYTF. The V gene is TRBV19, the J gene TRBJ1-2; D not resolved. Trimming pared 5 bases from V and 4 bases from J, leaving 20 bases between. Germline V gene lookup returns CDR1 LNHDA and CDR2 SQIVND (reference sequence). The CDR3 spans 16 residues.